The T cell receptor beta chain under discussion was sequenced for a study of cytomegalovirus exposure and HLA in healthy donors. Trimming removed 4 bases from V and 1 base from J, with 11 bases in between. Looked up from germline, CDR1 is MNHNS and CDR2 is SASEGT. This CDR3 is built from 15 residues. 13 Jbeta primers and 60 Vbeta primers were used for the PCR. Data came from immunoSEQ multiplex PCR; TCRdb stores just in-frame clones and leaves some out. The sample lists approximately 190,000 clones; more than 75% were seen once. The chain employs TRBV6-1 and TRBJ1-5; D not resolved. This TCR derives from a woman aged 25 to 39 in good health and CMV-seropositive. The source material was PBMCs. The CDR3 nucleotides read TGTGCCAGCAGTGTAAACAGCCTGAGCAATCAGCCCCAGCATTTT. Translated: CASSVNSLSNQPQHF.